This T cell receptor (beta chain) was profiled in a study of T cell responses to AZD1222 COVID-19 vaccine (TCRdb year 2021). Describing the broader study: AZD1222 recipients with second doses at about 4 weeks or about 12 weeks were pooled, because spike-specific TCR depth and breadth did not differ between schedules. TCR sequencing covered about 230 trial participants: 207 given two doses of AZD1222 and about 26 given two doses of MenACWY control vaccine. Trial participants were enrolled into age subgroups of 18-55, 56-69 and 70-plus years, which contained about 150, 28 and 57 TCR-sequenced participants, respectively. Results the study describes overall, beyond this receptor: Epitopes outside the regions mutated in the B.1.351 and B.1.1.7 variants were reportedly recognized by nearly half of the unique spike-specific TCRs. Spike-specific TCR breadth and depth rose significantly after two AZD1222 doses compared with day 0 and with MenACWY recipients. No day 14 peak-response samples were available, so repertoires were characterized only after the peak T cell response. Conclusions about previously exposed vaccinees were limited because only a handful of AZD1222 recipients were SARS-CoV-2 seropositive at baseline. Vaccine-associated CD4 TCRs spanned the whole spike protein, with dominant responses in regions 160-218 and 743-854. The 56-69-year group was small, and its depth increase did not reach significance, likely because of low power. Most participants were white British and females outnumbered males, and the authors suggested that clonal diversity may have been underestimated.

The CDR3 regions of human TCRbeta chains were analyzed by immunosequencing. The paper's data handling went like this. Repertoire TCRs were checked for matches against a reference library of SARS-CoV-2-specific TCRs that had been generated using the MIRA antigen-specificity platform. Breadth was defined as the fraction of unique TCRs that were SARS-CoV-2-associated. Depth was defined as the fraction of total T cells that were SARS-CoV-2-associated. Using the MIRA data, every spike-specific TCR was mapped to the spike region that the TCR reacted to and assigned to either a CD4 or a CD8 class. Log10-transformed breadth and depth values were compared by one-way ANOVA with Sidak's multiple comparisons tests. This immuneACCESS table, as held by TCRdb, lists in-frame sequences with V and J called but not all clones. Of the missing ones, under half trace to an unresolved V gene in checked studies; the others have no known cause. V and J calls and clone size are those listed in that table; D and trimming were worked out from the DNA. Across this sample there are approximately 190,000 clones, with about nine tenths seen only once. Of the sample, 0.95% to 1% falls within the top ten clones.

In regard to this clone: The antigen it recognizes is unknown. No clone much larger than this one lies a single base away; base qualities are absent.

Trimming removed 5 bases from V and 4 bases from J; the gene matches leave 4 bases unexplained. Reading from cysteine to phenylalanine, the CDR3 counts 14 amino acids. Just the 42-base CDR3 DNA is kept, in frame starting at base 1. Sequences SGHTA (CDR1) and FQGNSA (CDR2) are obtained from the germline V gene. The intended sense of this specimen's time point label: baseline before first vaccination. Vaccinee samples were obtained from the UK trials COV001 and COV002, which included a single-blind randomized controlled phase 2/3 trial of AZD1222 (ChAdOx1 nCoV-19) in healthy adults. For TCRbeta chain sequencing, PBMC samples were collected from trial participants at day 0 and at day 28 after the second dose.

The chain couples TRBV7-2 to TRBJ2-5; 10 bases in the junction line up with TRBD1. The sequenced sample was peripheral blood, obtained on day 0 of AZD1222 vaccination. This receptor was taken from an adult in good health. The CDR3 amino acid sequence is: CASSPRQGAETQYF. The DNA sequence reads TGTGCCAGCAGCCCCCGACAGGGGGCAGAGACCCAGTACTTC.